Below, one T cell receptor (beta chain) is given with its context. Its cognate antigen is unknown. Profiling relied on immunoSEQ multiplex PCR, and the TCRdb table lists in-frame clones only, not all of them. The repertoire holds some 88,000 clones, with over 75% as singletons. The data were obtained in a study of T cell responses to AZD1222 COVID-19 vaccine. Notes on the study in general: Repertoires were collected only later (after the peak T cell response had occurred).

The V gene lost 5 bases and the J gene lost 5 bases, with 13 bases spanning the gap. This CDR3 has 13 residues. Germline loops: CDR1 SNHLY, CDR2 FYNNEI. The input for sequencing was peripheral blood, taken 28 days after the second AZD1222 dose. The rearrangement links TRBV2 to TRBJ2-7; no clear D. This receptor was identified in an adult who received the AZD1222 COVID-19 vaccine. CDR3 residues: CASSHLRYDEQYF. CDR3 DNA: TGTGCCAGCAGTCACCTCCGCTACGACGAGCAGTACTTC.